The 20 T cell receptor beta chains below were found in one sample sequenced in a study of blood T cell repertoires in COVID-19 (dated by TCRdb to the early 2020s). Library construction relied on the immunoSEQ multiplex PCR assay. In TCRdb, the immuneACCESS table is reduced to in-frame sequences with V and J assigned. These tables do not hold every clone; where another copy was compared, an unresolved V gene accounts for under half, and the others remain unexplained. The sample table shows 240,000 or so clones, and about 89% are seen once. 8.8% of the sample comes from the top ten. The sample taken for sequencing was PBMCs or T cells enriched from blood (not recorded which). These TCRs come from a man aged 35 to 55 who had recovered from COVID-19.

This clone was detected once. The chain joins TRBV19 to TRBJ2-5; the match to TRBD2 covers 12 bases. Germline loops: CDR1 LNHDA, CDR2 SQIVND (reference sequence). CDR3 length: 17 residues. Trimming at V came to 2 bases and at J to 0 bases, leaving 4 bases not matched to a gene. The CDR3 bases are TGTGCCAGTAGTATACTCTGGACTAGCGGGGACCAAGAGACCCAGTACTTC. Its protein product is CASSILWTSGDQETQYF.

This chain joins TRBV2 and TRBJ2-1; 11 nucleotides agree with TRBD2. The CDR3 has 15 residues. Unmatched junction bases numbered 4, after V lost 2 bases and J lost 7 bases. Per the germline V gene, CDR1 is SNHLY and CDR2 is FYNNEI. Here the CDR3 reads CASSELAGGTNEQFF. DNA of the CDR3: TGTGCCAGCAGTGAACTAGCGGGAGGAACAAATGAGCAGTTCTTC.

The chain combines TRBV27 with TRBJ1-5; 9 bases map to TRBD1. Germline V CDR1 and CDR2: MNHEY, SMNVEV (reference sequence). V was clipped by 0 bases and J by 6 bases; unmatched bases: 3. The CDR3 covers 15 residues. CDR3 protein: CASSLSQGAGQPQHF. The CDR3 DNA sequence: TGTGCCAGCAGTTTATCACAGGGGGCAGGTCAGCCCCAGCATTTT.

The chain couples TRBV25-1 to TRBJ2-5; TRBD2 might be the D (5 bases). V shed 2 bases and J shed 5 bases, with 15 bases lying between them. This CDR3 is built from 15 residues. CDR1 is MGHDK and CDR2 is SYGVNS in the germline V gene. The CDR3 loop is CASSEVEREPETQYF. Here the CDR3 DNA reads TGTGCCAGCAGTGAAGTCGAGAGGGAACCCGAGACCCAGTACTTC.

CDR3 amino acids: CASSPINSGSNYGYTF. In DNA form, the CDR3 reads TGTGCCAGCAGCCCAATAAACTCCGGGTCAAACTATGGCTACACCTTC. The rearrangement joins TRBV5-5 to TRBJ1-2; D not resolved. Trimming stripped 4 bases from V and 2 bases from J, with 18 bases between. Germline V gene data show CDR1 as SGHKS and CDR2 as YYEKEE (reference sequence). The CDR3 is 16 residues long.

The chain has TRBV7-8 and TRBJ2-7; 9 nucleotides align to TRBD1. The germline V gene has CDR1 SGHVS and CDR2 FQNEAQ. J was trimmed by 3 bases and V by 5 bases; bases with no gene match: 17. This CDR3 has 18 amino acids. CDR3 nucleotide sequence: TGTGCCAGCAGCCCAAGGAGGGGACAGGGTCACAAAAGCTACGAGCAGTACTTC. Its translation: CASSPRRGQGHKSYEQYF. Using reference TRBV7-8 and TRBJ2-7 for the parts outside the CDR3, the full variable domain is GAGVSQSPRYKVAKRGQDVALRCDPISGHVSLFWYQQALGQGPEFLTYFQNEAQLDKSGLPSDRFFAERPEGSVSTLKIQRTQQEDSAVYLCASSPRRGQGHKSYEQYFGPGTRLTVT.

This chain uses TRBV7-2 with TRBJ2-7; 8 nucleotides agree with TRBD2. In germline, CDR1 is SGHTA, CDR2 FQGNSA. The CDR3 runs 15 residues. J gave up 2 bases and V 2 bases, and 5 bases lay outside the gene matches. CDR3 sequence (DNA): TGTGCCAGCAGCTTAAGCTTAGCGGGGACCTACGAGCAGTACTTC. Encoded protein: CASSLSLAGTYEQYF.

The J gene is TRBJ2-3, the V gene TRBV7-3, with 12 positions matching TRBD2. The CDR3 extends over 16 amino acids. Trimming at V came to 4 bases and at J to 3 bases, leaving 5 bases not matched to a gene. CDR1 is SGHTA, CDR2 FQGTGA, per germline. CDR3: CASSSPSGRGTDTQYF. The DNA of the CDR3 is TGTGCCAGCAGCTCCCCTAGCGGGAGGGGTACAGATACGCAGTATTTT.

The V call is TRBV30, the J call TRBJ2-7; 7 nucleotides match TRBD1. CDR1 and CDR2 (germline): GTSNPN, SVGIG (reference sequence). Trimming took 5 bases from V and 1 from J; bases not matched to a gene: 11. This CDR3 region has 15 residues. The CDR3 DNA sequence: TGTGCCTGGGCAACAGGGGCAGGGTATTCCTACGAGCAGTACTTC. Translation: CAWATGAGYSYEQYF.

This chain uses TRBV5-4 with TRBJ1-1; 7 bases line up with TRBD1. Unmatched junction bases numbered 5, after V lost 6 bases and J lost 0 bases. The CDR3 is 14 amino acids. CDR1 SGHNT and CDR2 YYREEE come from the germline V gene (reference sequence). The CDR3 is CASTPDRLNTEAFF. In DNA form, the CDR3 reads TGTGCCAGCACCCCGGACAGGCTGAACACTGAAGCTTTCTTT.

The chain carries TRBV7-3 and TRBJ2-1; 8 nucleotides agree with TRBD2. After removal of 2 bases from V and 2 bases from J, the junction contained 5 bases not matched to a gene. Per the germline V gene, CDR1 is SGHTA and CDR2 is FQGTGA. The CDR3 is 16 amino acids. The CDR3 protein is CASSLVGAGAYNEQFF. DNA for the CDR3: TGTGCCAGCAGCTTAGTTGGAGCGGGGGCCTACAATGAGCAGTTCTTC.

As DNA, the CDR3 is TGCGCCAGCAGCCAAGATCTCGTCCAGCCCCAGCATTTT. Translation: CASSQDLVQPQHF. The rearrangement uses TRBV4-1 and TRBJ1-5; D not certain. Germline V gives CDR1 MGHRA, CDR2 YSYEKL. The CDR3 covers 13 residues. V lost 0 bases, J lost 7 bases, and 7 bases lay in between.

The V gene is TRBV15, the J gene TRBJ2-3; TRBD2 matches at 10 bases. V lost 1 base and J lost 9; bases outside the gene matches: 10. The length of the CDR3 is 16 residues. CDR1 LNHNV and CDR2 YYDKDF come from the germline V gene (reference sequence). The CDR3 sequence: CATSRGEAGGPRTQYF. The CDR3 DNA follows: TGTGCCACCAGCAGAGGTGAAGCGGGAGGGCCAAGAACGCAGTATTTT.

This clone was seen a single time. CDR3 nucleotides: TGTGCCAGCAGTGAGGGACAGGGTGGAGGAAAACTGTTTTTT. Translated: CASSEGQGGGKLFF. This chain connects TRBV6-1 to TRBJ1-4, with TRBD1 identical over 9 bases. Trimming cost V 3 bases and J 10 bases; bases outside gene matches: 6. The germline gives CDR1 MNHNS, CDR2 SASEGT. The CDR3 spans 14 residues.

This chain's CDR3 is CATRGSILDTQYF. For the CDR3, the DNA is TGTGCCACGCGCGGGAGCATATTAGATACGCAGTATTTT. The rearrangement links TRBV24-1 to TRBJ2-3; 7 bases align to TRBD2. V was pared by 10 bases and J by 5 bases, with 8 bases of the junction left unmatched. The CDR3 is made up of 13 amino acids. The V gene's germline CDR1 is KGHDR and CDR2 SFDVKD.

This sequence joins TRBV5-1 and TRBJ2-3; 9 bases map to TRBD1. The junction had 3 bases not matched to a gene; V was cut back by 4 bases and J by 3 bases. This CDR3 contains 14 residues. Germline V gene lookup returns CDR1 SGHRS and CDR2 YFSETQ. CDR3 protein: CASSLGTGTDTQYF. In DNA form, the CDR3 reads TGCGCCAGCAGCCTCGGGACAGGGACAGATACGCAGTATTTT. Full variable domain (outside the CDR3, taken from reference TRBV5-1 and TRBJ2-3): KAGVTQTPRYLIKTRGQQVTLSCSPISGHRSVSWYQQTPGQGLQFLFEYFSETQRNKGNFPGRFSGRQFSNSRSEMNVSTLELGDSALYLCASSLGTGTDTQYFGPGTRLTVL.

The chain combines TRBV11-3 with TRBJ2-5, with a weak D call TRBD2 (6 bases). The CDR3 is 19 amino acids. The germline V gene has CDR1 SGHNT and CDR2 YENEEA. Trimming left V 1 base short and J 0 bases short, with 21 bases between. For the CDR3, the DNA is TGTGCCAGCAGCTTAGGGGCAGGGAGGTACGGCTCGTACCAAGAGACCCAGTACTTC. It yields the protein CASSLGAGRYGSYQETQYF.

The chain combines TRBV9 with TRBJ2-7, with a weak D call TRBD2 (6 bases). V lost 0 bases and J lost 4, with 14 bases in between. The V gene's germline CDR1 is SGDLS and CDR2 YYNGEE. The CDR3 contains 15 residues. The CDR3 nucleotides read TGTGCCAGCAGCGTAGGGACCGGGAGTGGGTACGAGCAGTACTTC. Protein sequence: CASSVGTGSGYEQYF.

The genes are TRBV19 and TRBJ1-5; D not certain. The CDR3 length is 15 residues. V lost 6 bases and J 2 bases, leaving 14 bases between the germline ends. The germline CDR1 and CDR2 sequences are LNHDA and SQIVND (reference sequence). The CDR3 here is CASSHGSGGNQPQHF. In nucleotides, the CDR3 is TGTGCCAGTAGCCACGGGAGTGGGGGCAATCAGCCCCAGCATTTT.

J is TRBJ1-3 and V is TRBV7-4, with 10 bases aligning to TRBD1. The V gene's germline CDR1 is SGHVT and CDR2 SQSDAQ. Germline trimming cut 5 bases from V and 2 bases from J; bases unmatched to any gene: 6. There are 16 residues in the CDR3. Here the CDR3 reads CASSTRQGATGNTIYF. The CDR3 DNA reads TGTGCCAGCAGCACGAGACAGGGGGCTACTGGAAACACCATATATTTT.